The next 21 T cell receptor beta chains were all read from a single sample in a study of T cells in Graves' hyperthyroidism and ophthalmopathy. It was RNA transcripts that yielded the amplified TCR beta CDR3 regions. The study used the HTBI primer set for a first-round RT-PCR of the TCR CDR3. One entry per CDR3 protein, called by TCRdb with MiXCR from the multiplex PCR reads. The repertoire holds some 400,000 distinct CDR3 sequences, with 19% as singletons. The source material was blood. These receptors all come from a young woman with Graves' hyperthyroidism.

This clonotype has ten or more counts. V and J are TRBV20-1 and TRBJ1-1, with D unclear. Germline V gene data show CDR1 as DFQATT and CDR2 as SNEGSKA (reference sequence). V lost 0 bases and J lost 1, with 9 bases in between. There are 14 residues in the CDR3. The CDR3 protein is CSARDPGGNTEAFF. CDR3 DNA: TGCAGTGCTAGAGATCCGGGCGGGAACACTGAAGCTTTCTTT.

Many counts were recorded for this clonotype. The CDR3 loop reads CASSKGIGDEQYF. For the CDR3, the DNA is TGTGCCAGCAGCAAGGGGATAGGGGACGAGCAGTACTTC. This chain connects TRBV12-3 or TRBV12-4 to TRBJ2-7; possible D gene TRBD1, 5 bases. This CDR3 is built from 13 residues. The V end lost 6 bases, the J end lost 5 bases, and 14 bases lay between the germline ends.

The V and J genes are TRBV27 and TRBJ2-7; 7 bases agree with TRBD2. The CDR3 consists of 17 residues. Unmatched junction bases numbered 13, after V lost 0 bases and J lost 5 bases. The V gene's germline CDR1 is MNHEY and CDR2 SMNVEV (reference sequence). CDR3 amino acids: CASSLSLGGGGKNEQYF. DNA of the CDR3: TGTGCCAGCAGTTTATCGTTGGGAGGCGGGGGAAAGAACGAGCAGTACTTC.

The rearrangement links TRBV6-5 to TRBJ1-2, with D possibly matching TRBD1 (6 bases). The CDR3 extends over 14 amino acids. Trimming cost V 2 bases and J 0 bases, with 7 bases left between them. CDR1 is MNHEY, CDR2 SVGAGI, per germline. CDR3 coding DNA: TGTGCCAGCAGTTACCGGACAGCTAACTATGGCTACACCTTC. Residues: CASSYRTANYGYTF.

V usage is TRBV30 and J usage is TRBJ1-2; D gene uncertain. The CDR3 covers 15 residues. Germline V lookup: CDR1 GTSNPN, CDR2 SVGIG (reference sequence). Trimming took 0 bases from V and 2 from J, leaving 13 bases between them. The DNA of the CDR3 is TGTGCCTGGAGTGTAACGGGCAGATCCAACTATGGCTACACCTTC. It specifies CAWSVTGRSNYGYTF.

This clonotype was recorded many times. One junction end does not reproduce the germline sequence, and a read error may be involved. The chain has TRBV20-1 and TRBJ2-2; D perhaps matches TRBD1 (5 bases). Germline V gives CDR1 DFQATT, CDR2 SNEGSKA (reference sequence). The CDR3 sequence is 13 residues long. As DNA, the CDR3 is TGCAGTGCTAGTGGGGCAGGGCGCCTCACCGCTTCTTTT. It is translated as CSASGAGRLTASF.

The sample holds a few counts of this clonotype. This rearrangement joins TRBV11-2 to TRBJ1-3; D unclear. The CDR3 contains 15 residues. Per the germline V gene, CDR1 is SGHAT and CDR2 is FQNNGV. V dropped 5 bases and J dropped 1 base, with 12 bases sitting between them. The CDR3 loop is CASSINGYSGNTIYF. In DNA, the CDR3 is TGTGCCAGCAGCATAAACGGGTATTCTGGAAACACCATATATTTT.

This clonotype was recorded at least ten times. The V gene is TRBV7-9, the J gene TRBJ1-2, with D possibly TRBD1 on 6 matching bases. The CDR3 extends over 14 amino acids. From germline, CDR1 is SEHNR and CDR2 FQNEAQ (reference sequence). V dropped 5 bases and J dropped 8 bases, with 18 bases sitting between them. The CDR3 bases are TGTGCCAGCAGCCCCTACAACAGGGACCGAGGCTACACCTTC. Protein product: CASSPYNRDRGYTF.

This clonotype has ten or more counts. The J gene is TRBJ1-2, the V gene TRBV12-3 or TRBV12-4; weak D call: TRBD1 (5 bases). The CDR3 sequence is 14 residues long. V lost 2 bases and J lost 4, with 11 bases in between. CDR3 bases: TGTGCCAGCAGTTTACAGGCAGGGCCCTATGGCTACACCTTC. Translation gives CASSLQAGPYGYTF.

On this clonotype itself: A much larger clonotype is one base distant, so this may be a read error. The conserved final phenylalanine or tryptophan is absent from the CDR3, which likely points to a read error. The chain has TRBV6-2 or TRBV6-3 and TRBJ2-2, with 9 bases fitting TRBD2. The germline gives CDR1 MNHEY, CDR2 SVGEGT. CDR3 length equals 19 residues. Germline trimming cut 4 bases from V and 1 base from J; bases unmatched to any gene: 13. For the CDR3, the DNA is TGTGCCAGCAGTTCCGAGACTAGCGGTGGATATTGGAACACCGGGGAGCTGTTTTAT. Its translation: CASSSETSGGYWNTGELFY.

This clonotype was observed at least ten times. This sequence joins TRBV5-1 and TRBJ1-5; a weak D match, TRBD1 (6 bases). The germline gives CDR1 SGHRS, CDR2 YFSETQ. There are 15 residues in the CDR3. V shed 0 bases and J shed 0 bases, with 7 bases lying between them. The CDR3 DNA follows: TGCGCCAGCAGCTTGGAGGGGGTTAGCAATCAGCCCCAGCATTTT. This gives the protein CASSLEGVSNQPQHF.

The sample holds many counts of this clonotype. The chain carries TRBV20-1 and TRBJ2-7; 7 positions match TRBD2. The ends lost 2 bases at V and 2 bases at J; junction bases unmatched: 6. This CDR3 region has 14 residues. Looked up from germline, CDR1 is DFQATT and CDR2 is SNEGSKA (reference sequence). DNA of the CDR3: TGCAGTGCTAGAAGGGGCGGGGGAACCTACGAGCAGTACTTC. Translation: CSARRGGGTYEQYF.

With respect to this clonotype: A much larger clone sits a single nucleotide away, making a read error possible. The V call is TRBV7-2, the J call TRBJ2-2, with 9 positions matching TRBD1. The CDR3 runs to 15 residues. CDR1 SGHTA and CDR2 FQGNSA come from the germline V gene. CDR3 in DNA: TGTGCCAGCCGCTTACAGGGACAGGGCGGCGGGGAGCTGTTTTTT. Translating it yields CASRLQGQGGGELFF.

This clonotype showed up many times. The chain recombines TRBV11-2 with TRBJ1-3, with D possibly TRBD1 on 5 matching bases. The CDR3 is made up of 15 amino acids. Germline CDR1 and CDR2: SGHAT and FQNNGV. The V gene lost 5 bases and the J gene lost 2 bases, with 13 bases spanning the gap. The CDR3 region has the DNA TGTGCCAGCAGCCATCTCCGGGGGACTGGAAACACCATATATTTT. Its translation is CASSHLRGTGNTIYF.

In its sample, this clonotype was seen many times. The chain recombines TRBV6-4 with TRBJ1-2; 10 bases map to TRBD1. The germline V gene encodes CDR1 MRHNA and CDR2 SNTAGT. The CDR3 consists of 13 residues. Germline trimming cut 6 bases from V and 7 bases from J; bases unmatched to any gene: 5. Written as DNA, the CDR3 is TGTGCCAGCAGCGTCGACAGGGGGCTTGGCTACACCTTC. Protein product: CASSVDRGLGYTF.

The table lists this clonotype with many counts. The J gene is TRBJ1-1, the V gene TRBV29-1; D unresolved. Germline-derived CDR1 and CDR2 are SQVTM and ANQGSEA. The CDR3 loop spans 14 amino acids. Trimming removed 0 bases at V and 6 bases at J, with 14 bases between. In DNA, the CDR3 is TGCAGCGTTGAAGATTGGGGAACAAAAGCTGAAGCTTTCTTT. This sequence encodes CSVEDWGTKAEAFF.

This clonotype was observed at least ten times. The chain is built from TRBV27 and TRBJ2-7; 14 positions match TRBD2. The trim removed 5 bases at V and 3 bases at J, leaving 3 bases unmatched. Germline-derived CDR1 and CDR2 are MNHEY and SMNVEV (reference sequence). The length of the CDR3 is 15 residues. This CDR3 reads CASSRLAGGIYEQYF. In nucleotides, the CDR3 is TGTGCCAGCAGTCGACTAGCGGGGGGGATCTACGAGCAGTACTTC.

This clonotype has just a few counts. The V call is TRBV9, the J call TRBJ2-2; 8 bases line up with TRBD1. This CDR3 comprises 15 residues. The germline V gene has CDR1 SGDLS and CDR2 YYNGEE. V shed 2 bases, J shed 5 bases, and the junction held 5 bases outside the gene matches. CDR3 residues: CASSVGQGRTGELFF. The CDR3 DNA is TGTGCCAGCAGCGTCGGACAGGGACGGACCGGGGAGCTGTTTTTT.

Ten or more counts support this clonotype. The V call is TRBV19, the J call TRBJ2-7; a weak D match, TRBD1 (5 bases). Germline V lookup: CDR1 LNHDA, CDR2 SQIVND (reference sequence). This CDR3 region has 14 residues. The V end lost 5 bases, the J end lost 3 bases, and 14 bases lay between the germline ends. The CDR3 loop reads CASSPRTQNYEQYF. CDR3 nucleotide sequence: TGTGCCAGTAGTCCCCGGACACAAAACTACGAGCAGTACTTC.

This clonotype was observed at least ten times. The rearrangement links TRBV15 to TRBJ2-5, with TRBD2 as a possible D gene (5 bases). V was clipped by 0 bases and J by 5 bases, with 7 bases between them. This CDR3 has 13 residues. In germline, CDR1 is LNHNV, CDR2 YYDKDF (reference sequence). CDR3 region: CATSRDWEETQYF. For the CDR3, the DNA is TGTGCCACCAGCAGAGATTGGGAGGAGACCCAGTACTTC.

This clonotype was seen ten or more times. The rearrangement joins TRBV6-1 to TRBJ1-5, with 11 positions matching TRBD1. The junction had 6 bases not matched to a gene; V was cut back by 4 bases and J by 7 bases. Germline V gene data show CDR1 as MNHNS and CDR2 as SASEGT. The CDR3 has 15 residues. CDR3 DNA sequence: TGTGCCAGCAGTGTGGACAGGGGGCTAGGACAGCCCCAGCATTTT. It codes for CASSVDRGLGQPQHF.